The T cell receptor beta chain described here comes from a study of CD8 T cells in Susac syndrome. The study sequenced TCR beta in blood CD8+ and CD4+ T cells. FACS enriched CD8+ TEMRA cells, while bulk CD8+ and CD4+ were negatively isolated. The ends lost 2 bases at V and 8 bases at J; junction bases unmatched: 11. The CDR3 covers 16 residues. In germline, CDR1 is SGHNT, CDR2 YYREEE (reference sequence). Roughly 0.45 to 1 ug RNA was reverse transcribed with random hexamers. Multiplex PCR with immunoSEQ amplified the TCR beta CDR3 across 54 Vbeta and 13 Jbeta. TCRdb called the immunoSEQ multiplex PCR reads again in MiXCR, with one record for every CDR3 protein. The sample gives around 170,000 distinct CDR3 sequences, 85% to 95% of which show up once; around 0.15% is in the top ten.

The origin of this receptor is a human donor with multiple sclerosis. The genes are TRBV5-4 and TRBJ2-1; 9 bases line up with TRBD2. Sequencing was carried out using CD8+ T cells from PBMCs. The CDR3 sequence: CASSLPGLATADEQFF. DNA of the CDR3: TGTGCCAGCAGCTTACCGGGACTAGCTACAGCCGATGAGCAGTTCTTC.